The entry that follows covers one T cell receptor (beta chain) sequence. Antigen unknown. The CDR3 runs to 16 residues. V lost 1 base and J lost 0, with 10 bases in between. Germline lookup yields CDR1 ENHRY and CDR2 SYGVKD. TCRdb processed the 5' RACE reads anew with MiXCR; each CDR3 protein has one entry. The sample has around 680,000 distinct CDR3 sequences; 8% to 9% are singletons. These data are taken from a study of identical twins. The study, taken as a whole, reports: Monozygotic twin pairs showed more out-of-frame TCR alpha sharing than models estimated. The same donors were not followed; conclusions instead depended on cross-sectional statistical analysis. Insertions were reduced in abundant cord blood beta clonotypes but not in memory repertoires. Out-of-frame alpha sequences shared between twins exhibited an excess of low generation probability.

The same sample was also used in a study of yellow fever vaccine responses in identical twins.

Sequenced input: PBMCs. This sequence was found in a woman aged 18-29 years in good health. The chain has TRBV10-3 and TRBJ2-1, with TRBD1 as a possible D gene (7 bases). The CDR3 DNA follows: TGTGCCATCAGTGAGTTGCGGGACAGCTCCTACAATGAGCAGTTCTTC. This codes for CAISELRDSSYNEQFF.